The rows below give T cell receptor beta chains drawn from one sample of a study of cytomegalovirus exposure and HLA in healthy donors. The method was immunoSEQ multiplex PCR; TCRdb's version includes in-frame clones alone and lacks a portion of them. The sample holds some 130,000 clones, more than 70% seen once. Sequencing was carried out using PBMCs. Source of these receptors: a man aged 50-60 years in good health and CMV-seropositive. Both conserved end residues are trimmed from each CDR3.

j_call v_call cdr3_length cdr3_aa
TRBJ1-2 TRBV2 13 ASVERGELIYGYT
TRBJ2-2 TRBV29-1 12 SAAGLAYTGELF
TRBJ1-1 TRBV7-8 16 ASSSPAGTGGVNTEAF
TRBJ1-6 TRBV11-2 12 ASSQAGTNSPLH
TRBJ2-7 TRBV29-1 11 SVGAGLSYEQY
TRBJ2-3 TRBV5-1 13 ASSLTSLSTDTQY
TRBJ2-7 TRBV9 13 ASSTGLAGLGEQY
TRBJ2-2 TRBV6-5 14 ASSYSQTSLTGELF
TRBJ2-3 TRBV10-3 12 AIRGRNPTDTQY
TRBJ1-1 TRBV20-1 9 SALDRGEAF
TRBJ2-1 TRBV7-3 13 ASSLGLAGDNEQF
TRBJ1-1 TRBV5-4 14 ASSLEARIGNTEAF
TRBJ1-3 TRBV7-2 13 ASSLANRGGNTIY
TRBJ1-1 TRBV7-9 14 ASSLGAGGSNTEAF
TRBJ2-7 TRBV15 11 ATSSGTDYEQY
TRBJ2-5 TRBV28 11 ASLTGGQETQY
TRBJ2-5 TRBV9 14 ASSVSVTELQETQY
TRBJ2-1 TRBV4-1 16 ASSQVVPRGQLHNEQF
TRBJ1-1 TRBV2 12 ASSAMGANTEAF
TRBJ2-5 TRBV7-6 12 ASSLPQGGETQY
TRBJ1-1 TRBV7-3 13 ASSPRQGGVTEAF
TRBJ2-2 TRBV13 14 ASSLWTSVGTGELF
TRBJ2-7 TRBV5-1 13 ASSSDGTSTYEQY
TRBJ2-5 TRBV29-1 10 SVGWTGETQY
TRBJ2-3 TRBV6-5 12 ASTKGLEVDTQY
TRBJ2-7 TRBV9 15 ASSTEGVGDNSYEQY
TRBJ1-2 TRBV6-5 11 ASSYDRGQGYT
TRBJ1-1 TRBV5-1 11 ASSLVQGTEAF
TRBJ2-1 TRBV7-7 15 ASSPLSGAGTHDEQF
TRBJ1-4 TRBV18 10 ASSPEEEKLF
TRBJ2-7 TRBV20-1 9 SAGEMYEQY